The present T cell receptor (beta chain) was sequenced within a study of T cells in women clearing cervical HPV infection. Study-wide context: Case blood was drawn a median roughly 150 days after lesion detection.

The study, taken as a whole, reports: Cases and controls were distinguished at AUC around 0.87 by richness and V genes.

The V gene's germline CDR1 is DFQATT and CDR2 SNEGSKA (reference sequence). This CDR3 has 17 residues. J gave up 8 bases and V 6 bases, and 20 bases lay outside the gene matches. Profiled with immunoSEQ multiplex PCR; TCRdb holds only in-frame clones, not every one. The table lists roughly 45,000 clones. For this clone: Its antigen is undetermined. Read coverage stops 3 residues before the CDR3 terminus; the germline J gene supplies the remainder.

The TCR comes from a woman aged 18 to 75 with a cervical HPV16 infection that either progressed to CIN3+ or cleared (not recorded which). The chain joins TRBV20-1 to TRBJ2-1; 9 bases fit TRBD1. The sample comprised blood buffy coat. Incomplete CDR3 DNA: TGCAGTGCCCGACGAAGGGGGGGACAGGGTTTTTTCCATGAG. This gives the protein CSARRRGGQGFFHE. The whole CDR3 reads CSARRRGGQGFFHEQFF.